This T cell receptor beta chain was recovered during a study of blood T cell repertoires in COVID-19. Across the study: Acute and convalescent COVID-19 samples came from the United States, Italy and Spain. T cells, B-cell-depleted T cells, or PBMCs provided the cDNA or gDNA that served as material.

Per the original methods: Amplifying reference gene primers gave estimates of nucleated cell counts. Clones were read by immunoSEQ multiplex PCR, and TCRdb kept only the in-frame ones, dropping some. The V and J calls and clone size come from that table; D and trimming were worked out from the DNA. The sample consists of a few hundred thousand clones, 87% of them appearing once. Sequencing input: peripheral blood. This TCR came from a young man with active or convalescent COVID-19.

The CDR3 spells CSASLPLSYNEQFF. The CDR3 DNA reads as TGCAGTGCTAGTCTACCCCTCTCCTACAATGAGCAGTTCTTC. The rearrangement joins TRBV20-1 to TRBJ2-1; D ambiguous. Trimming cost V 3 bases and J 0 bases, with 9 bases left between them. Germline assignment: CDR1 DFQATT and CDR2 SNEGSKA (reference sequence). The CDR3 consists of 14 residues.